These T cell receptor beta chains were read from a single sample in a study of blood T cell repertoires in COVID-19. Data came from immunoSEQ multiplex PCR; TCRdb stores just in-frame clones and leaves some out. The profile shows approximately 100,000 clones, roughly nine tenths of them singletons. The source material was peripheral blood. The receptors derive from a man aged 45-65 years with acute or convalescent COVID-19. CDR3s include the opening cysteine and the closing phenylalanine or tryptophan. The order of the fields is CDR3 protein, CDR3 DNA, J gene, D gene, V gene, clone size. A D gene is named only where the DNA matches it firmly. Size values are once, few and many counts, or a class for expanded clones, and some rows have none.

cdr3_aa: CASSLDSYGYTF
cdr3_nt: TGTGCCAGCAGCTTGGACAGCTATGGCTACACCTTC
j_call: TRBJ1-2
d_call: -
v_call: TRBV5-5
clone_size: -

cdr3_aa: CASSLGTASSNQPQHF
cdr3_nt: TGTGCCAGCAGCTTAGGGACAGCAAGTAGCAATCAGCCCCAGCATTTT
j_call: TRBJ1-5
d_call: -
v_call: TRBV11-2
clone_size: -

cdr3_aa: CASSLSGQGRLNTQYF
cdr3_nt: TGTGCCAGCAGTTTATCGGGGCAGGGGAGATTAAATACGCAGTATTTT
j_call: TRBJ2-3
d_call: -
v_call: TRBV27
clone_size: -

cdr3_aa: CASSLSGGLAYEQYF
cdr3_nt: TGTGCCAGCAGTTTATCGGGGGGACTAGCGTACGAGCAGTACTTC
j_call: TRBJ2-7
d_call: TRBD2
v_call: TRBV27
clone_size: few

cdr3_aa: CASSYPGIGQEKLFF
cdr3_nt: TGTGCCAGTAGTTACCCGGGGATAGGCCAAGAAAAACTGTTTTTT
j_call: TRBJ1-4
d_call: -
v_call: TRBV19
clone_size: -

cdr3_aa: CASSIRGTEAFF
cdr3_nt: TGTGCCAGCAGCATCAGGGGCACTGAAGCTTTCTTT
j_call: TRBJ1-1
d_call: -
v_call: TRBV6-5
clone_size: -

cdr3_aa: CASSPAWGQGYEQYF
cdr3_nt: TGTGCCAGCAGCCCGGCCTGGGGACAGGGCTACGAGCAGTACTTC
j_call: TRBJ2-7
d_call: TRBD1
v_call: TRBV11-2
clone_size: -

cdr3_aa: CASSSSPGTGNEQFF
cdr3_nt: TGTGCCAGCAGCTCCAGTCCCGGGACAGGGAATGAGCAGTTCTTC
j_call: TRBJ2-1
d_call: TRBD1
v_call: TRBV7-6
clone_size: -

cdr3_aa: CSVRQTDYTEAFF
cdr3_nt: TGCAGCGTTCGACAGACAGACTACACTGAAGCTTTCTTT
j_call: TRBJ1-1
d_call: -
v_call: TRBV29-1
clone_size: -

cdr3_aa: CASSSGLSQPQHF
cdr3_nt: TGTGCCAGCAGTTCAGGGTTAAGTCAGCCCCAGCATTTT
j_call: TRBJ1-5
d_call: -
v_call: TRBV6-2/TRBV6-3
clone_size: -

cdr3_aa: CASSYSGLAGGYNEQFF
cdr3_nt: TGTGCCAGCAGTTACTCCGGACTAGCGGGGGGCTACAATGAGCAGTTCTTC
j_call: TRBJ2-1
d_call: TRBD2
v_call: TRBV6-2/TRBV6-3
clone_size: -

cdr3_aa: CASRLLTSGAGETQYF
cdr3_nt: TGTGCCAGCAGGCTCCTGACTAGCGGGGCGGGAGAGACCCAGTACTTC
j_call: TRBJ2-5
d_call: TRBD2
v_call: TRBV28
clone_size: hyperexpanded

cdr3_aa: CASSFQRGANNEQFF
cdr3_nt: TGCGCCAGCAGCTTCCAGCGGGGGGCTAACAATGAGCAGTTCTTC
j_call: TRBJ2-1
d_call: TRBD2
v_call: TRBV5-1
clone_size: -

cdr3_aa: CASSEETGQAFF
cdr3_nt: TGTGCCAGCTCAGAGGAGACAGGGCAAGCTTTCTTT
j_call: TRBJ1-1
d_call: TRBD1
v_call: TRBV18
clone_size: once

cdr3_aa: CASSMSGRGELFF
cdr3_nt: TGTGCCAGTAGTATGAGCGGTAGGGGGGAGCTGTTTTTT
j_call: TRBJ2-2
d_call: -
v_call: TRBV19
clone_size: -

cdr3_aa: CASSLNRGLGYTF
cdr3_nt: TGCGCCAGCAGCTTGAACAGGGGGCTGGGCTACACCTTC
j_call: TRBJ1-2
d_call: TRBD1
v_call: TRBV5-1
clone_size: -

cdr3_aa: CAISESGGGYNEQFF
cdr3_nt: TGTGCCATCAGTGAGTCGGGGGGTGGTTACAATGAGCAGTTCTTC
j_call: TRBJ2-1
d_call: -
v_call: TRBV10-3
clone_size: once

cdr3_aa: CASSSQGMGTEAFF
cdr3_nt: TGTGCCAGCAGCTCACAGGGAATGGGCACTGAAGCTTTCTTT
j_call: TRBJ1-1
d_call: -
v_call: TRBV7-3
clone_size: few

cdr3_aa: CASSLVVAGYTF
cdr3_nt: TGTGCCAGCAGCTTAGTTGTTGCGGGCTACACCTTC
j_call: TRBJ1-2
d_call: -
v_call: TRBV7-9
clone_size: -

cdr3_aa: CASSLGGNYGYTF
cdr3_nt: TGTGCCAGCAGTTTGGGCGGGAACTATGGCTACACCTTC
j_call: TRBJ1-2
d_call: -
v_call: TRBV27
clone_size: -

cdr3_aa: CASSSNTQQGAEAFF
cdr3_nt: TGTGCCAGCAGTTCCAATACGCAACAGGGGGCTGAAGCTTTCTTT
j_call: TRBJ1-1
d_call: TRBD1
v_call: TRBV6-2/TRBV6-3
clone_size: once

cdr3_aa: CASSLGASGSQETQYF
cdr3_nt: TGTGCCAGCAGCTTAGGCGCTAGCGGGAGCCAAGAGACCCAGTACTTC
j_call: TRBJ2-5
d_call: TRBD2
v_call: TRBV11-2
clone_size: -

cdr3_aa: CAVRSGSNNQPQHF
cdr3_nt: TGTGCCGTCCGGTCAGGGTCCAACAATCAGCCCCAGCATTTT
j_call: TRBJ1-5
d_call: -
v_call: TRBV19
clone_size: -

cdr3_aa: CASRVSRGPYEQYF
cdr3_nt: TGTGCCAGTAGAGTATCCAGGGGGCCCTACGAGCAGTACTTC
j_call: TRBJ2-7
d_call: TRBD1
v_call: TRBV19
clone_size: -

cdr3_aa: CASSPRGSHSYNSPLHF
cdr3_nt: TGTGCCAGCTCACCACGTGGGAGCCACTCCTATAATTCACCCCTCCACTTT
j_call: TRBJ1-6
d_call: -
v_call: TRBV18
clone_size: -

cdr3_aa: CASSLSSSMNTEAFF
cdr3_nt: TGCGCCAGCAGCCTGAGTAGTAGTATGAACACTGAAGCTTTCTTT
j_call: TRBJ1-1
d_call: -
v_call: TRBV5-1
clone_size: -

cdr3_aa: CASSLRTGASSYNEQFF
cdr3_nt: TGTGCCAGCAGCCTCCGGACAGGGGCTAGCTCCTACAATGAGCAGTTCTTC
j_call: TRBJ2-1
d_call: TRBD1
v_call: TRBV9
clone_size: few

cdr3_aa: CASTDRRGTEAFF
cdr3_nt: TGTGCCAGCACAGATAGGAGGGGCACTGAAGCTTTCTTT
j_call: TRBJ1-1
d_call: -
v_call: TRBV6-5
clone_size: -

cdr3_aa: CASSYTLGQGAGYTF
cdr3_nt: TGTGCCAGCAGTTACACTTTGGGACAGGGGGCTGGCTACACCTTC
j_call: TRBJ1-2
d_call: TRBD1
v_call: TRBV6-5
clone_size: -

cdr3_aa: CASSLLTGGAFF
cdr3_nt: TGTGCCAGCAGCTTATTAACTGGGGGCGCTTTCTTT
j_call: TRBJ1-1
d_call: -
v_call: TRBV13
clone_size: -

cdr3_aa: CAIRDKSSGNTIYF
cdr3_nt: TGTGCCATCAGGGACAAAAGCTCTGGAAACACCATATATTTT
j_call: TRBJ1-3
d_call: -
v_call: TRBV10-3
clone_size: -

cdr3_aa: CASSLYGTGGSSYEQYF
cdr3_nt: TGTGCCAGCAGTTTATACGGGACAGGGGGGAGCTCCTACGAGCAGTACTTC
j_call: TRBJ2-7
d_call: TRBD1
v_call: TRBV27
clone_size: -

cdr3_aa: CASSLWGADTEAFF
cdr3_nt: TGTGCCAGCAGCTTGTGGGGCGCGGACACTGAAGCTTTCTTT
j_call: TRBJ1-1
d_call: -
v_call: TRBV5-4
clone_size: -

cdr3_aa: CASSYRPNYQPQHF
cdr3_nt: TGTGCCAGCAGTTACCGTCCCAACTATCAGCCCCAGCATTTT
j_call: TRBJ1-5
d_call: -
v_call: TRBV6-2/TRBV6-3
clone_size: -

cdr3_aa: CASSLDTDGSYEQYF
cdr3_nt: TGCGCCAGCAGCTTGGATACAGACGGCTCCTACGAGCAGTACTTC
j_call: TRBJ2-7
d_call: -
v_call: TRBV5-1
clone_size: once

cdr3_aa: CASSLRTGSGVRGNTIYF
cdr3_nt: TGTGCCAGCAGCTTACGGACAGGGAGCGGAGTAAGGGGAAACACCATATATTTT
j_call: TRBJ1-3
d_call: TRBD1
v_call: TRBV7-2
clone_size: -

cdr3_aa: CASRQGADNEQFF
cdr3_nt: TGTGCCAGCAGACAGGGGGCCGACAATGAGCAGTTCTTC
j_call: TRBJ2-1
d_call: TRBD1
v_call: TRBV12-3/TRBV12-4
clone_size: -

cdr3_aa: CASSGAGDFYGYTF
cdr3_nt: TGTGCCAGCAGTGGAGCAGGTGACTTTTATGGCTACACCTTC
j_call: TRBJ1-2
d_call: -
v_call: TRBV6-1
clone_size: -

cdr3_aa: CASSLVGQATEAFF
cdr3_nt: TGTGCCAGCAGCTTAGTGGGGCAGGCCACTGAAGCTTTCTTT
j_call: TRBJ1-1
d_call: -
v_call: TRBV7-9
clone_size: -

cdr3_aa: CASSLGQWNSPLHF
cdr3_nt: TGTGCCAGCAGCTTGGGGCAGTGGAATTCACCCCTCCACTTT
j_call: TRBJ1-6
d_call: -
v_call: TRBV5-8
clone_size: -

cdr3_aa: CASSRLPLGANYGYTF
cdr3_nt: TGTGCCAGCAGCCGTCTGCCGCTCGGGGCTAACTATGGCTACACCTTC
j_call: TRBJ1-2
d_call: -
v_call: TRBV11-2
clone_size: -

cdr3_aa: CASSYAGTGGLGYTF
cdr3_nt: TGTGCCAGCAGTTATGCCGGGACAGGGGGCCTCGGCTACACCTTC
j_call: TRBJ1-2
d_call: TRBD1
v_call: TRBV6-2/TRBV6-3
clone_size: -

cdr3_aa: CASSRTSGGLGELFF
cdr3_nt: TGTGCCAGCAGTCGGACTAGCGGGGGGCTCGGGGAGCTGTTTTTT
j_call: TRBJ2-2
d_call: TRBD2
v_call: TRBV2
clone_size: -

cdr3_aa: CSATRNTEAFF
cdr3_nt: TGCAGTGCTACCAGGAACACTGAAGCTTTCTTT
j_call: TRBJ1-1
d_call: -
v_call: TRBV20-1
clone_size: once

cdr3_aa: CASSLGVPDYGYTF
cdr3_nt: TGTGCCAGCAGCTTAGGAGTCCCGGACTATGGCTACACCTTC
j_call: TRBJ1-2
d_call: -
v_call: TRBV7-9
clone_size: -

cdr3_aa: CASSGRGQGYNEQFF
cdr3_nt: TGTGCCAGCAGCGGACGGGGACAGGGATACAATGAGCAGTTCTTC
j_call: TRBJ2-1
d_call: TRBD1
v_call: TRBV2
clone_size: -

cdr3_aa: CASSEVGRSNTGELFF
cdr3_nt: TGTGCCAGCAGTGAAGTCGGCAGGTCGAACACCGGGGAGCTGTTTTTT
j_call: TRBJ2-2
d_call: -
v_call: TRBV2
clone_size: -

cdr3_aa: CASSYSLATEAFF
cdr3_nt: TGTGCCAGCAGTTACTCGTTGGCCACTGAAGCTTTCTTT
j_call: TRBJ1-1
d_call: -
v_call: TRBV6-6
clone_size: once

cdr3_aa: CASSWSGGQPQHF
cdr3_nt: TGTGCCAGCAGTTGGTCAGGGGGACAGCCCCAGCATTTT
j_call: TRBJ1-5
d_call: TRBD1
v_call: TRBV6-5
clone_size: -

cdr3_aa: CATSIRRGAYEQYF
cdr3_nt: TGTGCCACCAGCATTCGACGGGGGGCCTACGAGCAGTACTTC
j_call: TRBJ2-7
d_call: TRBD2
v_call: TRBV15
clone_size: -

cdr3_aa: CASSSLSTGLLVTEAFF
cdr3_nt: TGTGCCAGCAGTTCTCTGTCGACAGGTCTTCTTGTCACTGAAGCTTTCTTT
j_call: TRBJ1-1
d_call: -
v_call: TRBV27
clone_size: -

cdr3_aa: CASSRTGGHNSPLHF
cdr3_nt: TGTGCCAGCAGCCGCACGGGGGGGCATAATTCACCCCTCCACTTT
j_call: TRBJ1-6
d_call: -
v_call: TRBV7-6
clone_size: few

cdr3_aa: CASSWGLVVREQYF
cdr3_nt: TGTGCCAGCAGCTGGGGACTAGTCGTGCGCGAGCAGTACTTC
j_call: TRBJ2-7
d_call: TRBD2
v_call: TRBV5-6
clone_size: -